This TCR beta chain was recorded in a study of CD8+ T cells in alopecia areata. Reverse transcribed after extraction, RNA yielded cDNA as the sequencing template. TCRdb's table, derived via immunoSEQ multiplex PCR, lists solely in-frame clones and lacks some. The sample records more than 200,000 clones, 40% to 45% being singletons. This sample's treatment: oral pan-JAK inhibitor, 5-10 mg twice daily. The authors sorted CD4+ and CD8+ T cells from PBMCs. General study results and limits: Whereas mice showed it more clearly, TCR sharing across patients was murkier, possibly because of HLA.

Losses at the gene ends were 3 bases for V and 0 bases for J; bases not matched to a gene: 2. The CDR3 is made up of 15 amino acids. Looked up from germline, CDR1 is MNHEY and CDR2 is SMNVEV (reference sequence). Note on this clone: The target antigen is unknown.

The sequence derives from a human donor with alopecia areata. Sequenced here: CD4+ T cells sorted from blood, sampled at approximately week 39, from a patient treated with tofacitinib. This sequence joins TRBV27 and TRBJ2-4; 7 bases map to TRBD2. CDR3: CASSFSGLAKNIQYF. The DNA for the CDR3 is TGTGCCAGCAGTTTTAGCGGGTTAGCCAAAAACATTCAGTACTTC.